The clone carrying this T cell receptor (beta chain) was seen many times. Its antigen is not known. This sample was included in a study of T cells in Graves' hyperthyroidism and ophthalmopathy. TCR beta CDR3 region amplification was performed from RNA transcripts. HTBI primers drove first-round RT-PCR of the TCR CDR3. TCRdb used MiXCR to reprocess the multiplex PCR reads, holding one entry per CDR3 protein. Counted here are roughly 360,000 distinct CDR3 sequences, about 14% occurring once; the ten biggest clones make up about a fifth. Findings and limits, study-wide: Peripheral blood also featured most of the thyroid clonotypes expanded above 0.001.

The length of the CDR3 is 13 residues. CDR1 MGHDK and CDR2 SYGVNS come from the germline V gene. V was cut by 7 bases and J by 4 bases, with 13 bases left in between. The sequence was collected from a man aged 25-45 years with Graves' hyperthyroidism that later progressed to Graves' ophthalmopathy. The chain recombines TRBV25-1 with TRBJ1-1; D may be TRBD1 (6 bases). The sequencing input was blood. CDR3 loop: CASIKGGGTEAFF. The DNA for the CDR3 is TGTGCCAGCATCAAGGGGGGAGGCACTGAAGCTTTCTTT.